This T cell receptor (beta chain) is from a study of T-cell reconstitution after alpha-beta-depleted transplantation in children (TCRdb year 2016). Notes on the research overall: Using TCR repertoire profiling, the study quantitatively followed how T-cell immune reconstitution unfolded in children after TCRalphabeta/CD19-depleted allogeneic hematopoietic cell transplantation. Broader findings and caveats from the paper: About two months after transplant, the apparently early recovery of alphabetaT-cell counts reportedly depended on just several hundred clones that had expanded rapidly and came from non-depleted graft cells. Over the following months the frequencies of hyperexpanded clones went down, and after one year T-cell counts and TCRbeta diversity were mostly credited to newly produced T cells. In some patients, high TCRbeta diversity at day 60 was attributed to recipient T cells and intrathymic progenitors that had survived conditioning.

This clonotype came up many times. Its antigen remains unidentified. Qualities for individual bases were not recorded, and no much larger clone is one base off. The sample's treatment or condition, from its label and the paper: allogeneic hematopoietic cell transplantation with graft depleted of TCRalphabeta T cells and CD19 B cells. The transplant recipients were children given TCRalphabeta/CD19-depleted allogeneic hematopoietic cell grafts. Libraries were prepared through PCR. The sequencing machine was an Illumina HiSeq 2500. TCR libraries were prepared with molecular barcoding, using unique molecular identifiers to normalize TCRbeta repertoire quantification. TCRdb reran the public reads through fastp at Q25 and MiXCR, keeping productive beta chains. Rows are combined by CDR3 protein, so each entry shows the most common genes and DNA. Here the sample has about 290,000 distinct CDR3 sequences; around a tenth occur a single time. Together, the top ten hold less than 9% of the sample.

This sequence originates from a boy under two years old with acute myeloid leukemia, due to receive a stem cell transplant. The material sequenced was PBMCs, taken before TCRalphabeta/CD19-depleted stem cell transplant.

The DNA sequence follows: TGTGCCAGTAGTATACGCGGGAGGGTGTCCAATGAGCAGTTCTTC. It codes for CASSIRGRVSNEQFF. The chain is made from TRBV19 and TRBJ2-1; TRBD2 aligns with 9 central bases. Per the germline V gene (reference sequence), LNHDA is the CDR1 and SQIVND is the CDR2. Ends trimmed: V by 2 bases, J by 6 bases; bases unmatched to a gene: 5. From cysteine to phenylalanine, the CDR3 is 15 amino acids long. The only DNA kept is the CDR3, 45 bases in frame from the first base.